Listed below are T cell receptor beta chains from one sample, sequenced in a study of Tregs in tolerant kidney transplant recipients. Clones were sequenced by immunoSEQ multiplex PCR, and TCRdb holds only the in-frame ones, with some missing. The sample yields some 90,000 clones, approximately 94% seen once. The specimen was CD8+ T cells from blood. Receptors originate from a human donor in good health. CDR3s include the opening cysteine and the closing phenylalanine or tryptophan. D genes are given only for firm matches. Only part of the rows carry a size: once, few, many, or a class if the clone is expanded.

clone size	V gene	J gene	D gene	CDR3 DNA	CDR3 protein
once	TRBV10-3	TRBJ2-1	NA	TGTGCCATCACGTCAGACCCAACCAATGAGCAGTTCTTC	CAITSDPTNEQFF
once	TRBV27	TRBJ1-1	NA	TGTGCCAGCAGCCGACACGGACTGAACACTGAAGCTTTCTTT	CASSRHGLNTEAFF
NA	TRBV5-1	TRBJ1-1	TRBD1	TGCGCCAGCACGCTCGGGACAGGGGGGACTGAAGCTTTCTTT	CASTLGTGGTEAFF
NA	TRBV29-1	TRBJ2-7	TRBD1	TGCAGCGTTGAGGGACAGGGTGTAAACTACGAGCAGTACTTC	CSVEGQGVNYEQYF
NA	TRBV6-6	TRBJ2-2	NA	TGTGCCAGCAGTTCAGGGGGACTCACCGGGGAGCTGTTTTTT	CASSSGGLTGELFF
NA	TRBV27	TRBJ2-7	TRBD2	TGTGCCAGCAGTTTATCCCCAGTCGCACTAGCGGGGAGCTCCTACGAGCAGTACTTC	CASSLSPVALAGSSYEQYF
once	TRBV6-6	TRBJ2-5	TRBD2	TGTGCCAGCAGTTACAAAGGACTAGCGGTGCAAGAGACCCAGTACTTC	CASSYKGLAVQETQYF
NA	TRBV11-2	TRBJ1-1	NA	TGTGCCAGCAGCGGGTTGATTGGGGGCCCTGAAGCTTTCTTT	CASSGLIGGPEAFF
NA	TRBV30	TRBJ2-7	NA	TGTGCCTGGAGTCCCAAAGGGAGGCCCGACAGGGATCTATACGAGCAGTACTTC	CAWSPKGRPDRDLYEQYF
NA	TRBV19	TRBJ2-1	TRBD2	TGTGCCAGTAGTATAGATTGGACTAGCGGGAGGGCCTATGCCTACAATGAGCAGTTCTTC	CASSIDWTSGRAYAYNEQFF
NA	TRBV6-5	TRBJ2-7	NA	TGTGCCAGCAGTTCTGGACGGCGCGAGCAGTACTTC	CASSSGRREQYF
NA	TRBV7-9	TRBJ2-7	TRBD1	TGTGCCAGCAGCTCTAGCCGGGACAGGGGAACCTACGAGCAGTACTTC	CASSSSRDRGTYEQYF
NA	TRBV19	TRBJ1-1	NA	TGTGCCAGTAGTATATTCGACAACACTGAAGCTTTCTTT	CASSIFDNTEAFF
NA	TRBV5-5	TRBJ1-5	TRBD1	TGTGCCAGCAGCTTTGACAGGGCTCAGCCCCAGCATTTT	CASSFDRAQPQHF
NA	TRBV5-1	TRBJ2-5	TRBD1	TGCGCCAGCAGCTTCAGACAGGGGGTGGGAGAGACCCAGTACTTC	CASSFRQGVGETQYF
NA	TRBV9	TRBJ1-2	TRBD1	TGTGCCAGCACCGAGGGACAGGGGACGCGTGGCTACACCTTC	CASTEGQGTRGYTF
NA	TRBV27	TRBJ1-5	NA	TGTGCCAGCAGTTTCTCGGACAGCAATCAGCCCCAGCATTTT	CASSFSDSNQPQHF
NA	TRBV19	TRBJ2-1	NA	TGTGCCAGTAGTGCTCAGGACTTCTCCTACAATGAGCAGTTCTTC	CASSAQDFSYNEQFF
NA	TRBV4-1	TRBJ1-5	NA	TGCGCCAGCAGTCGAAATCGAGATCAGCCCCAGCATTTT	CASSRNRDQPQHF
NA	TRBV5-6	TRBJ1-4	NA	TGTGCCAGCAGCTATGGGGAGGCTAATGAAAAACTGTTTTTT	CASSYGEANEKLFF
NA	TRBV7-3	TRBJ1-4	NA	TGTGCCAGCAGCGCGGGGCTAGGTGAAAAACTGTTTTTT	CASSAGLGEKLFF
NA	TRBV15	TRBJ1-1	NA	TGTGCCACCAGGGGGCCGAGGCGGGGGGCGAACACTGAAGCTTTCTTT	CATRGPRRGANTEAFF
few	TRBV6-4	TRBJ2-3	NA	TGTGCCAGCAGTGACCTTGGGAGCACAGATACGCAGTATTTT	CASSDLGSTDTQYF
NA	TRBV7-9	TRBJ2-7	NA	TGTGCCGGTTCCGGGACCTTCTACGAGCAGTACTTC	CAGSGTFYEQYF
NA	TRBV30	TRBJ1-1	NA	TGTGCCTGCTCGGGGGGGCGGCCTGAAGCTTTCTTT	CACSGGRPEAFF
NA	TRBV7-9	TRBJ2-1	TRBD2	TGTGCCAGCAGCCCGACTGGGACTAGCGAAAATGAGCAGTTCTTC	CASSPTGTSENEQFF
once	TRBV4-1	TRBJ2-1	NA	TGCGCCAGCAGCCAAGACGCGGGGAACTCCTACAATGAGCAGTTCTTC	CASSQDAGNSYNEQFF
few	TRBV12-5	TRBJ2-1	NA	TGTGCTAGTGGCCCCGAGGGGGTGCCCCCCCACAATGAGCAGTTCTTC	CASGPEGVPPHNEQFF
NA	TRBV9	TRBJ2-1	NA	TGTGCCAGCAGCGTACGAGACTATACTTCCTACAATGAGCAGTTCTTC	CASSVRDYTSYNEQFF
NA	TRBV5-8	TRBJ2-7	NA	TGTGCCAGCAGCTTGGCAGGGTTTTACTACGAGCAGTACTTC	CASSLAGFYYEQYF
once	TRBV15	TRBJ1-2	TRBD1	TGTGCCACCAGCGAACGGGACAGGGGTGACTATGGCTACACCTTC	CATSERDRGDYGYTF
NA	TRBV5-1	TRBJ1-1	TRBD1	TGCGCCAGCAGCACCCGGGACAGCCTGAACACTGAAGCTTTCTTT	CASSTRDSLNTEAFF
NA	TRBV4-1	TRBJ2-5	NA	TGCGCCAGCAGCCAGGGTACTAGGTCAGAGACCCAGTACTTC	CASSQGTRSETQYF
once	TRBV30	TRBJ1-1	NA	TGTGCCTGGAGATGGGGGCACGGCACTGAAGCTTTCTTT	CAWRWGHGTEAFF
NA	TRBV19	TRBJ2-7	NA	TGTGCCAGTAGTGGGGGGCCAGGATACGAGCAGTACTTC	CASSGGPGYEQYF
NA	TRBV4-1	TRBJ1-5	NA	TGCGCCAGCAGCCAAGAACCTAGCAATCAGCCCCAGCATTTT	CASSQEPSNQPQHF
NA	TRBV2	TRBJ2-7	TRBD1	TGTGCCCTTCCTAAAAGGGCCACGAGACAGGGGGCCGGACGAGCCTACGAGCAGTACTTC	CALPKRATRQGAGRAYEQYF